The 23 T cell receptor beta chains reported below all come from one sample, sequenced in a study of CD8 T cells in ankylosing spondylitis. Each CDR3 protein is one row after TCRdb ran MiXCR on the 5' RACE reads. The sample lists 500,000 to 550,000 distinct CDR3 sequences, 12% occurring once. No antigen has been identified for these receptors. Study-level points and caveats: Characteristic, it appeared, of ankylosing spondylitis blood was a TCR beta motif of eight or nine highly homologous variants.

The specimen sequenced was blood, either unsorted or a sorted T cell fraction (not recorded which). The receptors derive from a male donor with ankylosing spondylitis.

The V call is TRBV5-6, the J call TRBJ1-5; 7 bases line up with TRBD1. The CDR3 runs to 17 residues. V lost 1 base, J lost 6 bases, and 13 bases stayed unmatched. CDR1 and CDR2 (germline): SGHDT, YYEEEE. As DNA, the CDR3 is TGTGCCAGCAGCTTGTTTACAGGGGCCGTTCACGGTCAGCCCCAGCATTTT. Amino acid sequence: CASSLFTGAVHGQPQHF.

The J gene is TRBJ2-5, the V gene TRBV20-1, with 8 bases identical to TRBD1. J lost 5 bases, V lost 5 bases, and 13 bases had no gene match. This CDR3 has 15 residues. The germline V gene has CDR1 DFQATT and CDR2 SNEGSKA (reference sequence). The CDR3 sequence is CSAHDRTGTGETQYF. DNA of the CDR3: TGCAGTGCTCACGACAGGACAGGGACGGGGGAGACCCAGTACTTC.

The V and J genes are TRBV19 and TRBJ1-5; D is perhaps TRBD1 (6 bases). Germline V gene sequence: CDR1 LNHDA, CDR2 SQIVND (reference sequence). V was cut by 4 bases and J by 2 bases, with 12 bases left in between. The CDR3 extends over 15 amino acids. CDR3 sequence: CASSTSRQGNQPQHF. The DNA of the CDR3 is TGTGCCAGTAGTACCTCACGACAGGGCAATCAGCCCCAGCATTTT.

The chain links TRBV3-1 to TRBJ2-3; D may be TRBD2 (5 bases). Germline loops: CDR1 LGHDT, CDR2 YNNKEL (reference sequence). CDR3 length: 14 amino acids. The V gene lost 4 bases and the J gene lost 4 bases, with 12 bases spanning the gap. CDR3 nucleotides: TGTGCCAGCAGCCGGAGGTCGGAGGCAGATACGCAGTATTTT. Amino acid sequence: CASSRRSEADTQYF.

This clonotype was picked up a small number of times. The chain recombines TRBV7-8 with TRBJ2-2, with 10 bases matching TRBD1. The CDR3 consists of 15 residues. Germline trimming cut 6 bases from V and 6 bases from J; bases unmatched to any gene: 7. Germline lookup yields CDR1 SGHVS and CDR2 FQNEAQ. The CDR3 loop is CASRAGTGASGELFF. CDR3 nucleotides: TGTGCCAGCAGAGCCGGGACAGGGGCCTCCGGGGAGCTGTTTTTT.

This chain joins TRBV9 and TRBJ2-2; TRBD2 agrees at 9 bases. J was trimmed by 1 base and V by 1 base; bases with no gene match: 2. Germline values: CDR1 SGDLS, CDR2 YYNGEE. CDR3 size: 16 residues. The CDR3: CASSVLAGMNTGELFF. DNA of the CDR3: TGTGCCAGCAGCGTACTAGCGGGGATGAACACCGGGGAGCTGTTTTTT. The entire variable domain, with the rest obtained from reference TRBV9 and TRBJ2-2, is as follows: DSGVTQTPKHLITATGQRVTLRCSPRSGDLSVYWYQQSLDQGLQFLIQYYNGEERAKGNILERFSAQQFPDLHSELNLSSLELGDSALYFCASSVLAGMNTGELFFGEGSRLTVL.

The gene calls are TRBV7-2 and TRBJ2-1; maybe TRBD2 (5 bases). Per germline, CDR1 SGHTA and CDR2 FQGNSA. V lost 5 bases, J lost 3 bases, and 17 bases lay in between. The CDR3 loop spans 16 amino acids. CDR3 loop: CASSPEASYGYNEQFF. CDR3 nucleotide sequence: TGTGCCAGCAGCCCTGAGGCTAGCTACGGCTACAATGAGCAGTTCTTC. Combining the CDR3 with reference TRBV7-2 and TRBJ2-1 gives the whole variable domain GAGVSQSPSNKVTEKGKDVELRCDPISGHTALYWYRQSLGQGLEFLIYFQGNSAPDKSGLPSDRFSAERTGGSVSTLTIQRTQQEDSAVYLCASSPEASYGYNEQFFGPGTRLTVL.

Only a few counts were recorded for this clonotype. The V call is TRBV19, the J call TRBJ2-2, with 8 positions matching TRBD1. Germline CDR1 reads LNHDA; CDR2 reads SQIVND (reference sequence). Unmatched junction bases numbered 4, after V lost 4 bases and J lost 0 bases. This CDR3 has 16 residues. The CDR3 DNA follows: TGTGCCAGTAGTACAGGGGGCTTTTCGAACACCGGGGAGCTGTTTTTT. This encodes CASSTGGFSNTGELFF.

This clonotype was picked up a small number of times. The rearrangement uses TRBV9 and TRBJ2-3; 7 bases align to TRBD2. J lost 3 bases, V lost 4 bases, and 11 bases had no gene match. Germline V gene data show CDR1 as SGDLS and CDR2 as YYNGEE. The CDR3 contains 16 residues. Written as DNA, the CDR3 is TGTGCCAGCAGCCCCCAACGCGGGAGCCCGACAGATACGCAGTATTTT. Protein product: CASSPQRGSPTDTQYF. The full variable domain, completed using reference TRBV9 and TRBJ2-3, is DSGVTQTPKHLITATGQRVTLRCSPRSGDLSVYWYQQSLDQGLQFLIQYYNGEERAKGNILERFSAQQFPDLHSELNLSSLELGDSALYFCASSPQRGSPTDTQYFGPGTRLTVL.

This clonotype appeared a few times. This chain uses TRBV24-1 with TRBJ2-5; possible D gene TRBD1, 6 bases. The germline V gene encodes CDR1 KGHDR and CDR2 SFDVKD. The V end lost 5 bases, the J end lost 0 bases, and 12 bases lay between the germline ends. CDR3 length equals 15 residues. DNA of the CDR3: TGTGCCACCAGTGCCCTTGACAGGAACCAAGAGACCCAGTACTTC. It translates to CATSALDRNQETQYF.

This rearrangement joins TRBV25-1 to TRBJ2-1, with 11 bases identical to TRBD1. The CDR3 consists of 16 residues. Trimming cost V 3 bases and J 4 bases; bases outside gene matches: 5. Germline CDR1 reads MGHDK; CDR2 reads SYGVNS. In DNA, the CDR3 is TGTGCCAGCAGTGATGATGGACAGGGGGCTTACAATGAGCAGTTCTTC. As protein: CASSDDGQGAYNEQFF.

This clonotype has a count of ten or more. The chain has TRBV29-1 and TRBJ2-3; 7 nucleotides align to TRBD1. The germline V gene has CDR1 SQVTM and CDR2 ANQGSEA. The CDR3 is 12 residues long. V shed 7 bases, J shed 11 bases, and the junction held 12 bases outside the gene matches. CDR3 nucleotide sequence: TGCAGCGCCGGGACAGACCCATTGATGCAGTATTTT. It yields the protein CSAGTDPLMQYF.

This chain joins TRBV20-1 and TRBJ2-1; 9 nucleotides line up with TRBD2. V lost 1 base and J lost 7; bases outside the gene matches: 5. The CDR3 covers 14 residues. Germline V gene sequence: CDR1 DFQATT, CDR2 SNEGSKA (reference sequence). The CDR3 DNA sequence: TGCAGTGCTAGAGTAGCGGGAGTGACGAATGAGCAGTTCTTC. This codes for CSARVAGVTNEQFF.

The chain uses TRBV6-4 and TRBJ2-6; 7 bases match TRBD2. After removal of 8 bases from V and 7 bases from J, the junction contained 5 bases not matched to a gene. The CDR3 is made up of 13 amino acids. The germline CDR1 and CDR2 sequences are MRHNA and SNTAGT. The CDR3: CASSGGSANVLTF. The DNA of the CDR3 is TGTGCCAGCTCGGGCGGGAGTGCCAACGTCCTGACTTTC.

This chain links TRBV20-1 with TRBJ2-1; TRBD2 aligns across 11 bases. Germline V lookup: CDR1 DFQATT, CDR2 SNEGSKA (reference sequence). V lost 1 base, J lost 8 bases, and 16 bases stayed unmatched. This CDR3 comprises 18 residues. The CDR3, as DNA: TGCAGTGCTAGAGCCTTGAGGGGTAGCGGGAGGGCCGGGGATGAGCAGTTCTTC. This encodes CSARALRGSGRAGDEQFF.

This clonotype was found a few times. J is TRBJ2-1 and V is TRBV7-2; 7 bases map to TRBD2. Germline trimming cut 5 bases from V and 3 bases from J; bases unmatched to any gene: 10. This CDR3 comprises 16 residues. Germline assignment: CDR1 SGHTA and CDR2 FQGNSA. CDR3 amino acids: CASSPVAGPLYNEQFF. The CDR3 DNA follows: TGTGCCAGCAGCCCGGTAGCGGGTCCCCTCTACAATGAGCAGTTCTTC.

Only a few counts were recorded for this clonotype. The J gene is TRBJ2-3, the V gene TRBV6-1, with 7 bases identical to TRBD2. Germline V lookup: CDR1 MNHNS, CDR2 SASEGT. V shed 10 bases and J 5 bases; nucleotides not matched to a gene: 12. The CDR3 covers 14 residues. The CDR3 is CANRDYPPGDTQYF. The CDR3 DNA is TGTGCCAACCGGGACTACCCCCCGGGAGATACGCAGTATTTT.

This clonotype was recorded a few times. The V call is TRBV20-1, the J call TRBJ2-5; D gene unclear. The V gene's germline CDR1 is DFQATT and CDR2 SNEGSKA (reference sequence). This CDR3 comprises 13 residues. V lost 5 bases and J lost 1, with 11 bases in between. The CDR3 DNA reads TGCAGTGCTCCAACGACTGGCCAAGAGACCCAGTACTTC. It encodes CSAPTTGQETQYF.

The sample holds many counts of this clonotype. The rearrangement joins TRBV20-1 to TRBJ2-1, with a weak D call TRBD1 (7 bases). This CDR3 has 15 amino acids. The germline V gene encodes CDR1 DFQATT and CDR2 SNEGSKA (reference sequence). Trimming cost V 3 bases and J 9 bases, with 21 bases left between them. The CDR3 coding sequence is TGCAGTGCTAGCTTAGAGGGGGCGGGAAGAGGTGAGCAGTTCTTC. It specifies CSASLEGAGRGEQFF.

V gene TRBV2 combines with J gene TRBJ2-5, with a weak D call TRBD2 (6 bases). Germline CDR1 SNHLY, CDR2 FYNNEI. Between the trimmed V and J ends, which lost 4 bases and 1 base, there was a span of 7 bases. The CDR3 loop spans 13 amino acids. The CDR3 spells CASSGDFQETQYF. In nucleotides, the CDR3 is TGTGCCAGCAGTGGGGACTTCCAAGAGACCCAGTACTTC. The variable domain in full, completed from reference TRBV2 and TRBJ2-5, reads EPEVTQTPSHQVTQMGQEVILRCVPISNHLYFYWYRQILGQKVEFLVSFYNNEISEKSEIFDDQFSVERPDGSNFTLKIRSTKLEDSAMYFCASSGDFQETQYFGPGTRLLVL.

The genes are TRBV5-1 and TRBJ2-1; TRBD2 might be the D (5 bases). CDR1 SGHRS and CDR2 YFSETQ come from the germline V gene. The CDR3 covers 14 residues. V lost 4 bases, J lost 5 bases, and 13 bases lay in between. CDR3 in DNA: TGCGCCAGCAGCCCTAGCCAGGCTGACAATGAGCAGTTCTTC. Translated: CASSPSQADNEQFF.

This clonotype was seen many times. The rearrangement joins TRBV5-1 to TRBJ1-5, with D possibly being TRBD1 (5 bases). Trimming pared 4 bases from V and 2 bases from J, leaving 16 bases between. This CDR3 has 16 amino acids. Germline V gene data show CDR1 as SGHRS and CDR2 as YFSETQ. The CDR3 sequence is CASSPSTGPGNQPQHF. The CDR3 DNA follows: TGCGCCAGCAGCCCGTCTACGGGGCCGGGCAATCAGCCCCAGCATTTT.

This chain links TRBV2 with TRBJ2-2, with 9 bases fitting TRBD2. Germline V gene sequence: CDR1 SNHLY, CDR2 FYNNEI. With V trimmed by 6 bases and J by 0 bases, 5 bases remained unmatched. The CDR3 has 16 amino acids. This CDR3 is CASRLRLAANTGELFF. The DNA for the CDR3 is TGTGCCAGCAGGCTCCGACTAGCGGCGAACACCGGGGAGCTGTTTTTT.